The 27 T cell receptor beta chains reported below all come from one sample, sequenced in a study of T cells in women clearing cervical HPV infection. TCRdb keeps only in-frame clones here, not all; method: immunoSEQ multiplex PCR. The sample is made up of under 50,000 clones, and the top ten hold 6.4% of it. The sequencing input was blood buffy coat. The receptor source for this set is a woman aged 18 to 69 with a cervical HPV16 infection that either progressed to CIN3+ or cleared (not recorded which).

Turning to this clone: The observed sequence ends 3 residues before the CDR3 terminus, with the missing tail filled in from the germline J gene. The chain has TRBV7-9 and TRBJ2-3; weak D call: TRBD2 (6 bases). V was clipped by 3 bases and J by 2 bases, with 9 bases between them. Germline-derived CDR1 and CDR2 are SEHNR and FQNEAQ (reference sequence). The CDR3 has 14 amino acids. CDR3 DNA (partial): TGTGCCAGCAGCTTTAGCGGACTCACAGATACG. This translates into CASSFSGLTDT. The full-length CDR3 reads as CASSFSGLTDTQYF. Supplemented by reference TRBV7-9 and TRBJ2-3, the full variable domain reads DTGVSQNPRHKITKRGQNVTFRCDPISEHNRLYWYRQTLGQGPEFLTYFQNEAQLEKSRLLSDRFSAERPKGSFSTLEIQRTEQGDSAMYLCASSFSGLTDTQYFGPGTRLTVL.

Details on this clone: The read halts 3 residues ahead of the CDR3 end, with the missing end drawn from the germline J gene. The chain is built from TRBV19 and TRBJ2-2, with D possibly being TRBD2 (6 bases). V lost 5 bases, J lost 6 bases, and 13 bases lay in between. The CDR3 is made up of 14 amino acids. Germline values: CDR1 LNHDA, CDR2 SQIVND (reference sequence). CDR3 protein: CASSQTSLSGELFF. CDR3 DNA (partial): TGTGCCAGTAGTCAGACTAGTTTATCCGGGGAG.

As concerns this clone: Sequencing ends 3 residues short of the CDR3 end; the germline J gene provides the rest. This chain uses TRBV19 with TRBJ2-3; tentative D call: TRBD1 (6 bases). Germline-derived CDR1 and CDR2 are LNHDA and SQIVND (reference sequence). There are 15 residues in the CDR3. The CDR3 protein is CASSIDTGLAQPQYF. The CDR3 DNA, read in part, is TGTGCCAGTAGTATAGATACAGGGTTGGCTCAGCCG.

Details on this clone: The DNA ends 3 residues before the CDR3 does, and the rest of the CDR3 is filled in from the germline J gene. The chain links TRBV30 to TRBJ2-4; TRBD1 matches 7 bases. The CDR3 is made up of 13 amino acids. Germline CDR1 GTSNPN, CDR2 SVGIG (reference sequence). Partial CDR3 DNA: TGTGCCTGCGCCCGAGGGACAGCCTATGGT. It codes for CACARGTAYG. The full CDR3 protein reads CACARGTAYGQYF.

For this clone: Read coverage stops 3 residues before the CDR3 terminus; the germline J gene supplies the remainder. The chain combines TRBV30 with TRBJ1-5; no definite D call. The V gene's germline CDR1 is GTSNPN and CDR2 SVGIG (reference sequence). Between the trimmed V and J ends, which lost 2 bases and 4 bases, there was a span of 9 bases. The CDR3 contains 13 residues. CDR3 bases read: TGTGCCTGGAGTCGGCAGGAGAATCAGCCC. Residues: CAWSRQENQP. The whole CDR3 sequence reads CAWSRQENQPQHF.

On this clone: The read terminates 3 residues ahead of where the CDR3 ends, so the germline J gene completes it. The V call is TRBV14, the J call TRBJ1-4; D might be TRBD1 (5 bases). Germline CDR1 reads SGHDN; CDR2 reads FVKESK. V shed 4 bases and J shed 6 bases, with 12 bases lying between them. This CDR3 has 14 residues. The sequenced CDR3 bases are TGTGCCAGCAGCCTCCGGGGGGGGTATGAAAAA. This encodes CASSLRGGYEK. From start to end, the CDR3 is CASSLRGGYEKLFF.

To note about this clone: The read ends 3 residues before the CDR3 terminus; that terminus is restored from the germline J gene. The chain is built from TRBV27 and TRBJ1-5, with 7 bases that match TRBD1. The CDR3 spans 14 residues. Germline-derived CDR1 and CDR2 are MNHEY and SMNVEV (reference sequence). After removal of 3 bases from V and 5 bases from J, the junction contained 4 bases not matched to a gene. CDR3 DNA (partial): TGTGCCAGCAGTTTTCAGGGGGGCGATCAGCCC. It encodes CASSFQGGDQP. The CDR3, in full, reads CASSFQGGDQPQHF.

As to this clone: The CDR3 goes on 3 residues after the read ends, and that part is filled in from the germline J gene. The V gene is TRBV13, the J gene TRBJ2-1; D perhaps matches TRBD1 (5 bases). This CDR3 spans 15 amino acids. CDR1 is PRHDT and CDR2 is FYEKMQ in the germline V gene (reference sequence). V dropped 0 bases and J dropped 1 base, with 7 bases sitting between them. Partial CDR3 DNA: TGTGCCAGCAGCTTAGGGACAGAATCCTACAATGAG. Translating it yields CASSLGTESYNE. The CDR3, in full, reads CASSLGTESYNEQFF.

As regards this clone: The CDR3 end is not reached by the read, which stops 3 residues before it; the germline J gene fills it in. The genes are TRBV4-1 and TRBJ2-3; 12 bases align to TRBD2. The germline V gene has CDR1 MGHRA and CDR2 YSYEKL. V lost 2 bases and J lost 1; bases outside the gene matches: 1. The CDR3 has 16 amino acids. The part of the CDR3 DNA that was read is TGCGCCAGCAGCCAATGGACTAGCGGGGGCACAGATACG. Protein product: CASSQWTSGGTDT. The whole CDR3 reads CASSQWTSGGTDTQYF.

CDR3 residues: CASSIAGTGTRPQHF. CDR3 DNA, as far as it was read: TGTGCCAGTAGTATAGCGGGGACAGGGACGCGGCCC. The V gene is TRBV19, the J gene TRBJ1-5; 9 bases are shared with TRBD1. With the read ending 3 residues before the CDR3 end, the germline J gene is used to fill in that end. This CDR3 comprises 15 residues. CDR1 is LNHDA and CDR2 is SQIVND in the germline V gene (reference sequence). V was pared by 1 base and J by 9 bases, with 7 bases of the junction left unmatched.

As concerns this clone: The read falls 3 residues short of the CDR3 end, and the missing part is taken from the germline J gene. The chain employs TRBV6-2 or TRBV6-3 and TRBJ2-7, with no clear D. Per the germline V gene, CDR1 is MNHEY and CDR2 is SVGEGT. The V end lost 0 bases, the J end lost 0 bases, and 6 bases lay between the germline ends. The CDR3 runs to 14 residues. CDR3 bases read: TGTGCCAGCAGTTACTCTAGTAACTCCTACGAG. It codes for CASSYSSNSYE. The full CDR3 is CASSYSSNSYEQYF.

A note on this clone: Read coverage stops 3 residues before the CDR3 terminus; the germline J gene supplies the remainder. This chain connects TRBV19 to TRBJ1-1; D might be TRBD1 (5 bases). Trimming took off 5 bases at V and 2 bases at J, with 9 bases between the two ends. This CDR3 has 13 amino acids. The germline V gene has CDR1 LNHDA and CDR2 SQIVND (reference sequence). The sequenced CDR3 bases are TGTGCCAGTAGTCAGGGTACAAACACTGAA. Its protein product is CASSQGTNTE. The entire CDR3 protein is CASSQGTNTEAFF.

As concerns this clone: The sequence runs out 3 residues before the end of the CDR3; the remainder is reconstructed from the germline J gene. The rearrangement links TRBV30 to TRBJ2-1; D remains unclear. The germline gives CDR1 GTSNPN, CDR2 SVGIG (reference sequence). This CDR3 is 13 amino acids long. The ends were cut back, 2 bases at V and 3 bases at J, with 8 bases in the middle. CDR3 DNA, as far as it was read: TGTGCCTGGAGTACCGGGTTCTACAATGAG. Translated: CAWSTGFYNE. The whole CDR3 protein reads CAWSTGFYNEQFF.

With regard to this clone: The CDR3 is cut off 3 residues early in the read; its end comes from the germline J gene. This rearrangement joins TRBV5-1 to TRBJ2-3, with 9 bases fitting TRBD1. J lost 4 bases, V lost 4 bases, and 16 bases had no gene match. Germline CDR1 and CDR2: SGHRS and YFSETQ. The CDR3 totals 18 residues. The CDR3 DNA, read in part, is TGCGCCAGCAGCGACATAACCGGGACAGGGAACTTTGCAGATACG. Translation gives CASSDITGTGNFADT. Given in full, the CDR3 is CASSDITGTGNFADTQYF.

As to this clone: The read ends 3 residues shy of where the CDR3 ends; the end is completed using the germline J gene. At the DNA level, this CDR3 is encoded by other sequences in the same sample as well. The chain has TRBV18 and TRBJ1-4, with TRBD1 as a possible D gene (5 bases). This CDR3 spans 14 amino acids. CDR1 and CDR2 (germline): KGHSH, LQKENI. V was pared by 2 bases and J by 7 bases, with 11 bases between. The CDR3 protein is CASSPGQGREKLFF. The CDR3 bases that were read are TGTGCCAGCTCACCAGGCCAGGGTCGTGAAAAA.

Comment on this clone: The DNA ends 3 residues before the CDR3 does, and the rest of the CDR3 is filled in from the germline J gene. The chain has TRBV20-1 and TRBJ2-1; 9 positions agree with TRBD2. Trimming cost V 5 bases and J 1 base; bases outside gene matches: 6. This CDR3 contains 15 residues. From germline, CDR1 is DFQATT and CDR2 SNEGSKA (reference sequence). Partial CDR3 DNA: TGCAGTGCTTCCTTAGCGGGGGTATCCTACAATGAG. This sequence encodes CSASLAGVSYNE. The whole CDR3 protein is CSASLAGVSYNEQFF.

On this clone: The read is 3 residues too short to cover the CDR3 end, so that end is filled in from the germline J gene. The chain has TRBV6-1 and TRBJ1-6; 7 positions agree with TRBD1. The germline V gene has CDR1 MNHNS and CDR2 SASEGT. J gave up 10 bases and V 3 bases, and 6 bases lay outside the gene matches. CDR3 length: 14 amino acids. CDR3 region: CASSETGTASPLHF. The sequenced part of the CDR3 DNA is TGTGCCAGCAGTGAGACCGGGACAGCATCACCC.

Turning to this clone: The DNA ends 3 residues before the CDR3 does, and the rest of the CDR3 is filled in from the germline J gene. The chain links TRBV6-2 or TRBV6-3 to TRBJ1-2; D possibly corresponds to TRBD1 (6 bases). The CDR3 sequence is 13 residues long. Deletions cut 6 bases from V and 4 bases from J, with 12 bases between. CDR1 and CDR2 (germline): MNHEY, SVGEGT. The CDR3 protein is CASRLRGAYGYTF. The sequenced CDR3 bases are TGTGCCAGCAGACTCAGGGGAGCCTATGGC.

The sequenced part of the CDR3 DNA is TGCGCCAGCAGCTTGTTACCAGGACAGTCCAATCAGCCC. It translates to CASSLLPGQSNQP. The full CDR3 sequence reads CASSLLPGQSNQPQHF. The J gene is TRBJ1-5, the V gene TRBV5-1, with a weak D call TRBD1 (6 bases). The missing CDR3 end, 3 residues past where the read stops, is filled in from the germline J gene. This CDR3 is built from 16 residues. From germline, CDR1 is SGHRS and CDR2 YFSETQ. V dropped 1 base and J dropped 3 bases, with 14 bases sitting between them. Together with reference TRBV5-1 and TRBJ1-5, the CDR3 gives the full variable domain: KAGVTQTPRYLIKTRGQQVTLSCSPISGHRSVSWYQQTPGQGLQFLFEYFSETQRNKGNFPGRFSGRQFSNSRSEMNVSTLELGDSALYLCASSLLPGQSNQPQHFGDGTRLSIL.

In the case of this clone: The read ends 3 residues shy of where the CDR3 ends; the end is completed using the germline J gene. The rearrangement links TRBV30 to TRBJ1-1; possible D gene TRBD1, 5 bases. The CDR3 totals 14 residues. The germline V gene encodes CDR1 GTSNPN and CDR2 SVGIG (reference sequence). The CDR3: CAWAKGLRGETAFF. The sequenced CDR3 bases are TGTGCCTGGGCCAAGGGTTTACGGGGGGAGACA. The variable domain in full, with the rest retrieved from reference TRBV30 and TRBJ1-1, is SQTIHQWPATLVQPVGSPLSLECTVEGTSNPNLYWYRQAAGRGLQLLFYSVGIGQISSEVPQNLSASRPQDRQFILSSKKLLLSDSGFYLCAWAKGLRGETAFFGQGTRLTVV.

Turning to this clone: The read gets to within 3 residues of the CDR3 end, and the germline J gene fills in the rest. V is TRBV19 and J is TRBJ1-1, with a possible D match to TRBD1 (5 bases). V shed 6 bases and J shed 0 bases, with 11 bases lying between them. Germline V gene lookup returns CDR1 LNHDA and CDR2 SQIVND (reference sequence). This CDR3 is built from 14 residues. CDR3: CASRYRGVNTEAFF. The sequenced part of the CDR3 DNA is TGTGCCAGTAGATACCGGGGGGTGAACACTGAA.

Comment on this clone: Read sequence stops 3 residues before the CDR3 end, and the germline J gene provides the missing end. The V gene is TRBV7-9, the J gene TRBJ2-1; maybe TRBD1 (7 bases). Trimming left V 3 bases short and J 4 bases short, with 13 bases between. This CDR3 is 15 amino acids long. Germline CDR1 is SEHNR and CDR2 is FQNEAQ (reference sequence). The sequenced CDR3 bases are TGTGCCAGCAGCTTGGGGGCGGGACAGTACAATGAG. Encoded protein: CASSLGAGQYNE. The complete CDR3 reads CASSLGAGQYNEQFF.

A note on this clone: A junction end diverges from the germline sequence, so it may reflect a read error. The read ends 3 residues shy of where the CDR3 ends; the end is completed using the germline J gene. Other nucleotide sequences in the sample specify the same CDR3. The chain couples TRBV2 to TRBJ1-3, with 7 bases identical to TRBD1. CDR1 and CDR2 (germline): SNHLY, FYNNEI. The CDR3 is 14 residues long. Here the CDR3 reads CASRTGFSGNTIYF. Partial CDR3 DNA: TGTGCCAGCAGGACAGGGTTCTCTGGAAACACT.

As regards this clone: The read ends 3 residues early relative to the CDR3; the germline J gene fills the gap. V is TRBV5-5 and J is TRBJ2-5; D is uncertain. The length of the CDR3 is 15 residues. Trimming shortened V by 0 bases and J by 3 bases, and 12 bases separated the two germline ends. Germline assignment: CDR1 SGHKS and CDR2 YYEKEE (reference sequence). The CDR3 region is CASSLEGLGEETQYF. The sequenced CDR3 bases are TGTGCCAGCAGCTTGGAAGGGCTCGGCGAAGAGACC.

Considering frequency, this clone is medium-sized. The missing CDR3 end, 3 residues past where the read stops, is filled in from the germline J gene. The chain joins TRBV20-1 to TRBJ1-1, with 10 bases lining up with TRBD1. With V trimmed by 3 bases and J by 0 bases, 10 bases remained unmatched. In germline, CDR1 is DFQATT, CDR2 SNEGSKA (reference sequence). The CDR3 spans 17 residues. The covered CDR3 bases are TGCAGTGCTAGGGGGGAGGGACAGGGGACCATGAACACTGAA. Its protein product is CSARGEGQGTMNTE. The full CDR3 reads CSARGEGQGTMNTEAFF.

In the case of this clone: Sequencing ends 3 residues short of the CDR3 end; the germline J gene provides the rest. V and J are TRBV18 and TRBJ2-7; weak D call: TRBD1 (5 bases). The V gene's germline CDR1 is KGHSH and CDR2 LQKENI. This CDR3 contains 15 residues. V lost 4 bases and J lost 6, with 19 bases in between. The covered CDR3 bases are TGTGCCAGCTCACAAGGACAACCTCCCTCATCCGAG. It codes for CASSQGQPPSSE. The complete CDR3 sequence is CASSQGQPPSSEQYF.

Details on this clone: The CDR3 end lies 3 residues beyond the end of the read and is filled in from the germline J gene. The rearrangement joins TRBV30 to TRBJ2-7; TRBD1 might be the D (6 bases). In germline, CDR1 is GTSNPN, CDR2 SVGIG (reference sequence). There are 12 residues in the CDR3. The ends were cut back, 3 bases at V and 3 bases at J, with 9 bases in the middle. The CDR3 sequence is CAWSGDNYEQYF. The sequenced part of the CDR3 DNA is TGTGCCTGGAGCGGGGACAACTACGAG.